These T cell receptor beta chains were read from a single sample in a study of Graves' ophthalmopathy and Graves' hyperthyroidism. TCRdb re-analysed the multiplex PCR reads in MiXCR, keeping a single row per CDR3 protein. The sample shows fewer than 400,000 distinct CDR3 sequences, 15% to 20% of them seen only once. Sequenced sample: peripheral blood. The receptors derive from a woman younger than 30 with Graves' ophthalmopathy. The CDR3 runs from the conserved cysteine through the conserved F or W. Each record gives: V gene, clone size, J gene, D gene, CDR3 protein, CDR3 DNA. A D gene is named only where the DNA matches it firmly. The size field is filled for only some rows; it gives once, few, many or a size class.

V gene: TRBV6-2/TRBV6-3
clone size: many
J gene: TRBJ2-7
D gene: .
CDR3 protein: CASSVTYEQYF
CDR3 DNA: TGTGCCAGCAGCGTCACCTACGAGCAGTACTTC

V gene: TRBV4-1
clone size: .
J gene: TRBJ2-7
D gene: .
CDR3 protein: CASSQTTGSSYEQYF
CDR3 DNA: TGCGCCAGCAGCCAGACGACGGGGAGCTCCTACGAGCAGTACTTC

V gene: TRBV19
clone size: .
J gene: TRBJ1-1
D gene: TRBD1
CDR3 protein: CASSNRRDRGSEAFF
CDR3 DNA: TGTGCCAGTAGTAATCGCCGGGACAGGGGTTCTGAAGCTTTCTTT

V gene: TRBV4-2
clone size: .
J gene: TRBJ2-5
D gene: TRBD2
CDR3 protein: CASSQGGKGRQETQYF
CDR3 DNA: TGTGCCAGCAGCCAGGGAGGGAAGGGTAGGCAAGAGACCCAGTACTTC

V gene: TRBV6-2/TRBV6-3
clone size: many
J gene: TRBJ1-1
D gene: .
CDR3 protein: CASSLAAKGTMNTEAFF
CDR3 DNA: TGTGCCAGCAGTCTCGCCGCCAAGGGGACCATGAACACTGAAGCTTTCTTT

V gene: TRBV7-9
clone size: many
J gene: TRBJ2-5
D gene: TRBD2
CDR3 protein: CASSPGGLNQETQYF
CDR3 DNA: TGTGCCAGCAGCCCCGGGGGACTAAACCAAGAGACCCAGTACTTC

V gene: TRBV6-2/TRBV6-3
clone size: few
J gene: TRBJ2-7
D gene: .
CDR3 protein: CASSYSPVEVPLYEQYF
CDR3 DNA: TGTGCCAGCAGTTACTCTCCCGTGGAAGTTCCCCTTTACGAGCAGTACTTC

V gene: TRBV7-2
clone size: many
J gene: TRBJ1-2
D gene: .
CDR3 protein: CASSLVGRYGYTF
CDR3 DNA: TGTGCCAGCAGCTTAGTGGGCCGCTATGGCTACACCTTC

V gene: TRBV20-1
clone size: many
J gene: TRBJ1-6
D gene: .
CDR3 protein: CSARALAGQGRSPLHF
CDR3 DNA: TGCAGTGCTAGAGCCTTGGCGGGACAAGGGAGGTCGCCCCTCCACTTT

V gene: TRBV20-1
clone size: .
J gene: TRBJ2-7
D gene: TRBD1
CDR3 protein: CSARDLGTGNYEQYF
CDR3 DNA: TGCAGTGCTAGAGATCTAGGGACAGGGAATTACGAGCAGTACTTC

V gene: TRBV6-5
clone size: many
J gene: TRBJ2-7
D gene: .
CDR3 protein: CASTTGRNQNEQYF
CDR3 DNA: TGTGCCAGCACCACAGGACGGAACCAGAACGAGCAGTACTTC

V gene: TRBV28
clone size: many
J gene: TRBJ2-5
D gene: .
CDR3 protein: CASSFRSRLGGGETQYF
CDR3 DNA: TGTGCCAGCAGTTTTCGTTCTCGACTAGGGGGCGGAGAGACCCAGTACTTC

V gene: TRBV30
clone size: many
J gene: TRBJ2-7
D gene: .
CDR3 protein: CAWRGHTEEQYF
CDR3 DNA: TGTGCCTGGAGGGGGCACACGGAGGAGCAGTACTTC

V gene: TRBV30
clone size: many
J gene: TRBJ2-7
D gene: .
CDR3 protein: CAGGAGHEQYF
CDR3 DNA: TGTGCCGGAGGTGCAGGGCACGAGCAGTACTTC

V gene: TRBV7-2
clone size: many
J gene: TRBJ2-5
D gene: .
CDR3 protein: CASSLDGQGTQYF
CDR3 DNA: TGTGCCAGCAGCTTAGACGGCCAGGGGACCCAGTACTTC

V gene: TRBV12-5
clone size: many
J gene: TRBJ1-5
D gene: TRBD1
CDR3 protein: CASGRGGGPQHF
CDR3 DNA: TGTGCTAGCGGCAGGGGGGGAGGGCCCCAGCATTTT

V gene: TRBV6-1
clone size: many
J gene: TRBJ1-3
D gene: TRBD1
CDR3 protein: CASRSTGGSGNTIYF
CDR3 DNA: TGTGCCAGCAGGTCCACAGGGGGCTCAGGAAACACCATATATTTT

V gene: TRBV10-3
clone size: .
J gene: TRBJ2-7
D gene: TRBD1
CDR3 protein: CAISGDSSSYEQYF
CDR3 DNA: TGTGCCATCAGCGGGGACAGTAGCTCCTACGAGCAGTACTTC

V gene: TRBV12-3/TRBV12-4
clone size: .
J gene: TRBJ2-5
D gene: TRBD2
CDR3 protein: CASSQAGGEWETQYF
CDR3 DNA: TGTGCCAGCAGTCAAGCGGGAGGGGAATGGGAGACCCAGTACTTC

V gene: TRBV6-5
clone size: many
J gene: TRBJ1-1
D gene: .
CDR3 protein: CASSFPSGSNTEAFF
CDR3 DNA: TGTGCCAGCAGTTTCCCATCAGGGTCAAACACTGAAGCTTTCTTT

V gene: TRBV5-1
clone size: many
J gene: TRBJ2-5
D gene: TRBD2
CDR3 protein: CASSLNSGGHQETQYF
CDR3 DNA: TGCGCCAGCAGCTTAAATAGCGGGGGCCACCAAGAGACCCAGTACTTC

V gene: TRBV28
clone size: many
J gene: TRBJ1-5
D gene: TRBD1
CDR3 protein: CASSLPGTGVYQPQHF
CDR3 DNA: TGTGCCAGCAGTTTACCCGGGACAGGGGTGTATCAGCCCCAGCATTTT

V gene: TRBV6-2/TRBV6-3
clone size: many
J gene: TRBJ2-5
D gene: TRBD2
CDR3 protein: CASRRREGPETQYF
CDR3 DNA: TGTGCCAGCCGTAGGCGGGAGGGGCCAGAGACCCAGTACTTC

V gene: TRBV7-2
clone size: many
J gene: TRBJ2-7
D gene: .
CDR3 protein: CASSSSGRSYEQYF
CDR3 DNA: TGTGCCAGCAGCTCCTCGGGACGGTCCTACGAGCAGTACTTC

V gene: TRBV30
clone size: many
J gene: TRBJ1-1
D gene: .
CDR3 protein: CAWSDSDREAFF
CDR3 DNA: TGTGCCTGGAGTGACTCGGATCGTGAAGCTTTCTTT

V gene: TRBV2
clone size: .
J gene: TRBJ2-5
D gene: TRBD1
CDR3 protein: CASPDRGQQTQYF
CDR3 DNA: TGTGCCAGCCCTGACAGGGGCCAGCAGACCCAGTACTTC

V gene: TRBV19
clone size: many
J gene: TRBJ2-7
D gene: .
CDR3 protein: CASSGGRPNEQYF
CDR3 DNA: TGTGCCAGTAGTGGAGGACGGCCGAACGAGCAGTACTTC

V gene: TRBV11-2
clone size: many
J gene: TRBJ2-7
D gene: .
CDR3 protein: CASSPPGGGHPYEQYF
CDR3 DNA: TGTGCCAGCAGCCCCCCCGGGGGAGGCCATCCCTACGAGCAGTACTTC

V gene: TRBV29-1
clone size: many
J gene: TRBJ1-1
D gene: TRBD1
CDR3 protein: CSASGETGGNTEAFF
CDR3 DNA: TGCAGCGCCTCTGGAGAAACAGGGGGCAACACTGAAGCTTTCTTT

V gene: TRBV20-1
clone size: many
J gene: TRBJ1-1
D gene: .
CDR3 protein: CSAKRMNTEAFF
CDR3 DNA: TGCAGTGCTAAAAGAATGAACACTGAAGCTTTCTTT

V gene: TRBV6-2/TRBV6-3
clone size: many
J gene: TRBJ2-7
D gene: .
CDR3 protein: CASSYPPSEQYF
CDR3 DNA: TGTGCCAGCAGTTACCCCCCTTCCGAGCAGTACTTC

V gene: TRBV20-1
clone size: many
J gene: TRBJ2-7
D gene: .
CDR3 protein: CSARGTGRSSYEQYF
CDR3 DNA: TGCAGTGCTAGAGGGACCGGTAGGAGCTCCTACGAGCAGTACTTC

V gene: TRBV19
clone size: .
J gene: TRBJ2-2
D gene: TRBD2
CDR3 protein: CASSLRLAGGELFF
CDR3 DNA: TGTGCCAGCAGTTTACGACTAGCTGGTGGGGAGCTGTTTTTT

V gene: TRBV19
clone size: many
J gene: TRBJ1-1
D gene: .
CDR3 protein: CASSIPRGFEAFF
CDR3 DNA: TGTGCCAGTAGTATACCCCGGGGGTTTGAAGCTTTCTTT

V gene: TRBV6-1
clone size: .
J gene: TRBJ1-2
D gene: TRBD1
CDR3 protein: CASSSGGTGGGGYTF
CDR3 DNA: TGTGCCAGCTCTTCGGGGGGCACAGGGGGTGGTGGCTACACCTTC

V gene: TRBV6-4
clone size: .
J gene: TRBJ2-7
D gene: .
CDR3 protein: CASSYSAPLEGYEQYF
CDR3 DNA: TGTGCCAGCAGTTACTCGGCCCCCCTCGAGGGGTACGAGCAGTACTTC

V gene: TRBV4-1
clone size: .
J gene: TRBJ2-2
D gene: .
CDR3 protein: CASSRSTSNTGELFF
CDR3 DNA: TGCGCCAGCAGCCGTAGCACCTCGAACACCGGGGAGCTGTTTTTT

V gene: TRBV5-1
clone size: .
J gene: TRBJ1-2
D gene: TRBD1
CDR3 protein: CASSLEPRGRDGYTF
CDR3 DNA: TGCGCCAGCAGCTTAGAGCCCAGGGGGCGCGATGGCTACACCTTC

V gene: TRBV19
clone size: many
J gene: TRBJ1-1
D gene: .
CDR3 protein: CASSKGLPNTEAFF
CDR3 DNA: TGTGCCAGTAGTAAGGGGCTCCCGAACACTGAAGCTTTCTTT

V gene: TRBV11-2
clone size: many
J gene: TRBJ2-2
D gene: .
CDR3 protein: CASSPAPLNTGELFF
CDR3 DNA: TGTGCCAGCAGCCCCGCCCCACTAAACACCGGGGAGCTGTTTTTT

V gene: TRBV11-3
clone size: many
J gene: TRBJ2-5
D gene: .
CDR3 protein: CASSPTGGPGTQYF
CDR3 DNA: TGTGCCAGCAGCCCAACCGGGGGGCCGGGGACCCAGTACTTC

V gene: TRBV12-3/TRBV12-4
clone size: .
J gene: TRBJ2-7
D gene: .
CDR3 protein: CASSPDKSYEQYF
CDR3 DNA: TGTGCCAGCAGTCCAGACAAGTCCTACGAGCAGTACTTC

V gene: TRBV6-2/TRBV6-3
clone size: many
J gene: TRBJ1-2
D gene: TRBD1
CDR3 protein: CASSHWDSYGYTF
CDR3 DNA: TGTGCCAGCAGTCACTGGGACAGCTATGGCTACACCTTC

V gene: TRBV12-3/TRBV12-4
clone size: .
J gene: TRBJ2-7
D gene: .
CDR3 protein: CASSPEEVAYEQYF
CDR3 DNA: TGTGCCAGCAGTCCAGAGGAAGTAGCCTACGAGCAGTACTTC

V gene: TRBV20-1
clone size: many
J gene: TRBJ1-5
D gene: .
CDR3 protein: CSARAQPGVNQPQHF
CDR3 DNA: TGCAGTGCCCGAGCTCAGCCAGGGGTGAATCAGCCCCAGCATTTT

V gene: TRBV30
clone size: many
J gene: TRBJ2-5
D gene: .
CDR3 protein: CAWRKDRGETQYF
CDR3 DNA: TGTGCCTGGAGAAAGGACAGAGGGGAGACCCAGTACTTC

V gene: TRBV14
clone size: many
J gene: TRBJ1-3
D gene: TRBD1
CDR3 protein: CASSGRTGGSGNTIYF
CDR3 DNA: TGTGCCAGCAGCGGGAGGACAGGGGGCTCTGGAAACACCATATATTTT

V gene: TRBV5-1
clone size: .
J gene: TRBJ2-7
D gene: .
CDR3 protein: CASSLRGMTYEQYF
CDR3 DNA: TGCGCCAGCAGCTTGCGGGGGATGACCTACGAGCAGTACTTC

V gene: TRBV11-2
clone size: many
J gene: TRBJ2-5
D gene: .
CDR3 protein: CASSRTPGRIYF
CDR3 DNA: TGTGCCAGCAGCAGAACCCCCGGGAGAATCTACTTC

V gene: TRBV29-1
clone size: few
J gene: TRBJ2-2
D gene: TRBD2
CDR3 protein: CSVRLAGGHTGELFF
CDR3 DNA: TGCAGCGTTCGCCTAGCGGGAGGTCACACCGGGGAGCTGTTTTTT

V gene: TRBV6-2/TRBV6-3
clone size: few
J gene: TRBJ1-1
D gene: .
CDR3 protein: CASSYSVGDTEAFF
CDR3 DNA: TGTGCCAGCAGTTACTCGGTAGGGGACACTGAAGCTTTCTTT

V gene: TRBV12-3/TRBV12-4
clone size: .
J gene: TRBJ1-1
D gene: TRBD1
CDR3 protein: CASGYRGGGTEAFF
CDR3 DNA: TGTGCCAGCGGGTACAGGGGAGGTGGCACTGAAGCTTTCTTT